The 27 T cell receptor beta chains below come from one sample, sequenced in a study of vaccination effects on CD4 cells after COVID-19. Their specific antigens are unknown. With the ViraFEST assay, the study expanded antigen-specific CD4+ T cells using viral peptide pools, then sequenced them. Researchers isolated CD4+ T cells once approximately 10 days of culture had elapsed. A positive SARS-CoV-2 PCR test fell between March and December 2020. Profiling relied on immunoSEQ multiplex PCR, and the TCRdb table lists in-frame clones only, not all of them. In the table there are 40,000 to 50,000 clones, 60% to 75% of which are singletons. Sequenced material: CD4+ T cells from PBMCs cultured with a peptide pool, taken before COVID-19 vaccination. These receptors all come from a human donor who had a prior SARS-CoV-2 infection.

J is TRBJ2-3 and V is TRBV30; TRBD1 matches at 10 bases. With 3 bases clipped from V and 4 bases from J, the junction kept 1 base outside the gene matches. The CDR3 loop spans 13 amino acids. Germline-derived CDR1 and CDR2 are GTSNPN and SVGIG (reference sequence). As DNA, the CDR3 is TGTGCCTGGAGGGGGACAGGGGCAGATACGCAGTATTTT. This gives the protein CAWRGTGADTQYF.

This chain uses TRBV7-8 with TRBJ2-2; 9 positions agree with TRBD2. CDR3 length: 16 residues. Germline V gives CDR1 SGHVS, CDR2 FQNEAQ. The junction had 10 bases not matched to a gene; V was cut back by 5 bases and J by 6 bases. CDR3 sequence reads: CASSSKRGVPAGELFF. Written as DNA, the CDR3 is TGTGCCAGCAGCAGTAAGCGGGGGGTCCCGGCCGGGGAGCTGTTTTTT.

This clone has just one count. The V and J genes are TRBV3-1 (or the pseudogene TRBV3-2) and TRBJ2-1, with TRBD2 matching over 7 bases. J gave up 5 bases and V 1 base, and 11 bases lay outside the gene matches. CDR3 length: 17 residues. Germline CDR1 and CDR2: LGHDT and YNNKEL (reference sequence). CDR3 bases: TGTGCCAGCAGCCAAGGTATAGCGGTACGGGGGGACAATGAGCAGTTCTTC. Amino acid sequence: CASSQGIAVRGDNEQFF.

For the CDR3, the DNA is TGTGCCAGCAGCTTATATTCCAGTTCCTACGAGCAGTACTTC. It is translated as CASSLYSSSYEQYF. The gene calls are TRBV7-3 and TRBJ2-7; D gene uncertain. The CDR3 consists of 14 residues. Germline V gene sequence: CDR1 SGHTA, CDR2 FQGTGA. Between the trimmed V and J ends, which lost 2 bases and 1 base, there was a span of 9 bases. Full variable domain (outside the CDR3, taken from reference TRBV7-3 and TRBJ2-7): GAGVSQTPSNKVTEKGKYVELRCDPISGHTALYWYRQSLGQGPEFLIYFQGTGAADDSGLPNDRFFAVRPEGSVSTLKIQRTERGDSAVYLCASSLYSSSYEQYFGPGTRLTVT.

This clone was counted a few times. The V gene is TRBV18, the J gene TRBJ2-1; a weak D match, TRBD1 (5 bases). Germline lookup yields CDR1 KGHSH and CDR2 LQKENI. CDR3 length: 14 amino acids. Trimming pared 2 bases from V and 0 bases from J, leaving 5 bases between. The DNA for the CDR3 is TGTGCCAGCTCACCAGGGGCCTCCTACAATGAGCAGTTCTTC. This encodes CASSPGASYNEQFF.

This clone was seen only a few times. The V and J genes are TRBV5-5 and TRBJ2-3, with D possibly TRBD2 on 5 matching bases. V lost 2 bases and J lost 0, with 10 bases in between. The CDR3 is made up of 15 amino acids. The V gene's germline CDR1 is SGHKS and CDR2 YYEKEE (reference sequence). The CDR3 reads CASSFSRTSTDTQYF. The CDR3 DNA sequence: TGTGCCAGCAGCTTTTCCCGGACTAGCACAGATACGCAGTATTTT.

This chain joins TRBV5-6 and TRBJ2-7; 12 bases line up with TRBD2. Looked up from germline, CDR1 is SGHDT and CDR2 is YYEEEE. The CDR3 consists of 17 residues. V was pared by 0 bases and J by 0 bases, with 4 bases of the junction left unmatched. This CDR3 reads CASSLAMGLAGSYEQYF. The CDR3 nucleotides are TGTGCCAGCAGCTTGGCTATGGGACTAGCGGGCTCCTACGAGCAGTACTTC.

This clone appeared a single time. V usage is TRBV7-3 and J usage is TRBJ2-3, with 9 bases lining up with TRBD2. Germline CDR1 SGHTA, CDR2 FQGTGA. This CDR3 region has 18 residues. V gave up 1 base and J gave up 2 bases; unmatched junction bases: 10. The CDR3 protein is CASSLMGGGALNTDTQYF. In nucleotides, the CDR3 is TGTGCCAGCAGCTTAATGGGCGGGGGGGCCCTCAACACAGATACGCAGTATTTT. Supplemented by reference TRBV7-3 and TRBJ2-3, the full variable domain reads GAGVSQTPSNKVTEKGKYVELRCDPISGHTALYWYRQSLGQGPEFLIYFQGTGAADDSGLPNDRFFAVRPEGSVSTLKIQRTERGDSAVYLCASSLMGGGALNTDTQYFGPGTRLTVL.

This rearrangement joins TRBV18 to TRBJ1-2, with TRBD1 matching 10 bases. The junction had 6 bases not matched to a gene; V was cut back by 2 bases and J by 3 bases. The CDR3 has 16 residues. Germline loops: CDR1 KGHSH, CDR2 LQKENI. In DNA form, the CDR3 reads TGTGCCAGCTCACCAGTGTTCGGGACAGGGGACTATGGCTACACCTTC. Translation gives CASSPVFGTGDYGYTF.

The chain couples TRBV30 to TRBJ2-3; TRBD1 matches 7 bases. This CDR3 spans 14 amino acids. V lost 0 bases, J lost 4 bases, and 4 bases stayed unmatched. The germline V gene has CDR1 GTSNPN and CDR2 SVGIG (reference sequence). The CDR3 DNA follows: TGTGCCTGGAGTGTATCCCAGGGGGCAGATACGCAGTATTTT. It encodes CAWSVSQGADTQYF.

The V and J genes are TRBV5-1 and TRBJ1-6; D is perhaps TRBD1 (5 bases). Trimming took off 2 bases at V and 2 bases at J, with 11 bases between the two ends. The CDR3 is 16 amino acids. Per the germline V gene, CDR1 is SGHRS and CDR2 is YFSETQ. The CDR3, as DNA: TGCGCCAGCAGCTTTGACCAGGGACCCTATAATTCACCCCTCCACTTT. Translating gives CASSFDQGPYNSPLHF.

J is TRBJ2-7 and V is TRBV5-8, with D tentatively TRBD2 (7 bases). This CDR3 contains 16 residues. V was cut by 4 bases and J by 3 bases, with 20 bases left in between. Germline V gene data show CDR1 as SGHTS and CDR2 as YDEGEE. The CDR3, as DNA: TGTGCCAGCAGCCCGGAGCCGGGGGGCCGAAACTACGAGCAGTACTTC. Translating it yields CASSPEPGGRNYEQYF.

The CDR3, as DNA: TGTGCCGGAAGACAGAATTCACCCCTCCACTTT. Protein sequence: CAGRQNSPLHF. The chain combines TRBV2 with TRBJ1-6; D may be TRBD1 (5 bases). CDR1 is SNHLY, CDR2 FYNNEI, per germline. Trimming removed 11 bases at V and 7 bases at J, with 9 bases between. This CDR3 region has 11 residues.

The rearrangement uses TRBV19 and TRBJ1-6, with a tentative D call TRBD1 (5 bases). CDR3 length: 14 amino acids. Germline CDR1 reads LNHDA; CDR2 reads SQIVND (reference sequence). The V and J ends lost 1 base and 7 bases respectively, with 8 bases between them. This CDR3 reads CASSIVGENSPLHF. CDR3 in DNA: TGTGCCAGTAGTATAGTAGGGGAGAATTCACCCCTCCACTTT.

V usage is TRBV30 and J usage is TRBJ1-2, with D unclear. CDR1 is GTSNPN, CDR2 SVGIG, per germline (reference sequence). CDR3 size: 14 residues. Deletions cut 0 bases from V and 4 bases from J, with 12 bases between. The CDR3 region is CAWSVFRLRYGYTF. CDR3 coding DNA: TGTGCCTGGAGTGTATTCCGGTTGCGCTATGGCTACACCTTC.

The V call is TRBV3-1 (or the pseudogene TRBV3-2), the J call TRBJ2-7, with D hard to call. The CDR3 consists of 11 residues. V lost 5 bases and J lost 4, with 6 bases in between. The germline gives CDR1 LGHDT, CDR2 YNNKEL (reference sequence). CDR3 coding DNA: TGTGCCAGCAGCAGCCTGTACGAGCAGTACTTC. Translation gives CASSSLYEQYF.

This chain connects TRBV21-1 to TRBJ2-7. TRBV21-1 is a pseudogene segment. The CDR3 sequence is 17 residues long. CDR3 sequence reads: CASSKGSGGQKTYEQYF. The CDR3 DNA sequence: TGTGCCAGCAGCAAAGGTTCGGGCGGCCAGAAAACCTACGAGCAGTACTTC.

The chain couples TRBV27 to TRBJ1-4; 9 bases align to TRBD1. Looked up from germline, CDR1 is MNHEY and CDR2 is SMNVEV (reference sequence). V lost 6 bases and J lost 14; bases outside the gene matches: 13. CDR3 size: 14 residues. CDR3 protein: CASSPGTGLLALFF. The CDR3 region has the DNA TGTGCCAGCAGCCCTGGGACAGGGCTCTTGGCTCTGTTTTTT.

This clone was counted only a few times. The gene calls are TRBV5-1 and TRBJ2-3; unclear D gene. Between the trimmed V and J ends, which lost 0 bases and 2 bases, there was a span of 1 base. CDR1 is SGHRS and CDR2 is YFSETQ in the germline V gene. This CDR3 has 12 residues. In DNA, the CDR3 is TGCGCCAGCAGCTTGGACACAGATACGCAGTATTTT. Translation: CASSLDTDTQYF.

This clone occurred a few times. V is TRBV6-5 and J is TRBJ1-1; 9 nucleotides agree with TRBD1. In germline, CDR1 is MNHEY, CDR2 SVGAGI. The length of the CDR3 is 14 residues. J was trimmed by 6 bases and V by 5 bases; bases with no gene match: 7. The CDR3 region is CASSRDRVMPEAFF. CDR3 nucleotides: TGTGCCAGCAGTAGGGACAGGGTCATGCCTGAAGCTTTCTTT.

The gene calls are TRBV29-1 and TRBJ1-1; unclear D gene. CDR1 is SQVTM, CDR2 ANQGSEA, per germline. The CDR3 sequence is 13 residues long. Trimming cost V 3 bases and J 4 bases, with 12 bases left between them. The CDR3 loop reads CSVERVLITEAFF. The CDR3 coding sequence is TGCAGCGTTGAGAGGGTTTTAATCACTGAAGCTTTCTTT.

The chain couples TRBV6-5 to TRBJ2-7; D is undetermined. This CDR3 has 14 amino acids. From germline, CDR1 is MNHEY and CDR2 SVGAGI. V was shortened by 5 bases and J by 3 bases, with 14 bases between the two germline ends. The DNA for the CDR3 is TGTGCCAGCAGTCCAAGACCGCGTCACTACGAGCAGTACTTC. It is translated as CASSPRPRHYEQYF.

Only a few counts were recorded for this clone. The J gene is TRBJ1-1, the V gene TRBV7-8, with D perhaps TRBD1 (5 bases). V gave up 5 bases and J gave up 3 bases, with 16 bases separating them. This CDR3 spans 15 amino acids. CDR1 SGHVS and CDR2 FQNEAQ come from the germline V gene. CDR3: CASSGEASGDTEAFF. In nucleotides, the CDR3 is TGTGCCAGCAGCGGAGAGGCTTCGGGGGACACTGAAGCTTTCTTT.

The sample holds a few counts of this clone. The CDR3 nucleotides read TGTGCCAGCAGCTTTGAAGGGGACTATGGCTACACCTTC. It yields the protein CASSFEGDYGYTF. The chain employs TRBV5-6 and TRBJ1-2, with a possible D match to TRBD1 (5 bases). The ends were cut back, 2 bases at V and 3 bases at J, with 8 bases in the middle. Germline V gene sequence: CDR1 SGHDT, CDR2 YYEEEE. CDR3 size: 13 residues.

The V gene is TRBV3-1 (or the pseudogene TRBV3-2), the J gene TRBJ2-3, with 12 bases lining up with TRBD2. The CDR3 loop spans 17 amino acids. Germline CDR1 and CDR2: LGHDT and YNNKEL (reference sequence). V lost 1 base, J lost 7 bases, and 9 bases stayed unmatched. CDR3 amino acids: CASSQVFTTSGSYTQYF. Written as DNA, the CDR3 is TGTGCCAGCAGCCAAGTTTTTACGACTAGCGGGAGTTATACGCAGTATTTT.

As DNA, the CDR3 is TGTGCCAGCAGTCCCAGGGTACCATACGAGCAGTACTTC. Its protein product is CASSPRVPYEQYF. The J gene is TRBJ2-7, the V gene TRBV27, with TRBD1 as a possible D gene (5 bases). This CDR3 is built from 13 residues. V was cut by 5 bases and J by 4 bases, with 12 bases left in between. Germline CDR1 and CDR2: MNHEY and SMNVEV (reference sequence).

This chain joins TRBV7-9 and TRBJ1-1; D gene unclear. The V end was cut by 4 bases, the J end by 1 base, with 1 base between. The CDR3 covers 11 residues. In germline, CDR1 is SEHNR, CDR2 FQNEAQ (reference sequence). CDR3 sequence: CASSSNTEAFF. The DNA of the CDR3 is TGTGCCAGCAGCTCGAACACTGAAGCTTTCTTT. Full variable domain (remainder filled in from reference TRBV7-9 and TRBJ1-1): DTGVSQNPRHKITKRGQNVTFRCDPISEHNRLYWYRQTLGQGPEFLTYFQNEAQLEKSRLLSDRFSAERPKGSFSTLEIQRTEQGDSAMYLCASSSNTEAFFGQGTRLTVV.